This TCR beta chain was identified in a study of blood T cell repertoires in COVID-19. Across the whole study: Acute and convalescent COVID-19 samples came from the United States, Italy and Spain.

Germline V lookup: CDR1 WNHNN, CDR2 SYGVQD (reference sequence). The CDR3 contains 14 residues. Trimming took 2 bases from V and 0 from J, leaving 6 bases between them. Enrolled through a virtual design, the participants were between roughly 18 and 95 years of age and came from fewer than 30 US areas. Assignment of participants to cohorts was predicated upon participant-reported clinical history. Only in-frame clones appear in the TCRdb table, and some are missing; sequencing was by immunoSEQ multiplex PCR. The sample carries about 230,000 clones, roughly 86% recorded once. This receptor was obtained from a woman aged 25 to 39 with acute COVID-19. J is TRBJ2-3 and V is TRBV10-1; a possible D gene is TRBD2 (5 bases). Sequenced sample: PBMCs or T cells enriched from blood (not recorded which). This CDR3 is CASSEGLSTDTQYF. The DNA for the CDR3 is TGCGCCAGCAGTGAGGGACTTAGCACAGATACGCAGTATTTT.